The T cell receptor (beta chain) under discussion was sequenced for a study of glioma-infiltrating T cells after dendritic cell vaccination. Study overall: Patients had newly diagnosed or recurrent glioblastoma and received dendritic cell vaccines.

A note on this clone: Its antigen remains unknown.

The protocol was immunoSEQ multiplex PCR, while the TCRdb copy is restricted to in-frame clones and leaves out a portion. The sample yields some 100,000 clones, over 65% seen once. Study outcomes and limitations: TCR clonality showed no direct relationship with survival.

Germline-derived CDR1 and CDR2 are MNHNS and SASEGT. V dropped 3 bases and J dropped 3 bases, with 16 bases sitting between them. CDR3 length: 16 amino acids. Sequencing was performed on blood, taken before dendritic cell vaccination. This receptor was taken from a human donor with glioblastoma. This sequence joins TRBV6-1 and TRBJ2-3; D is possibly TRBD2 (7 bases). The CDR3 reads CASSDLWGGGTDTQYF. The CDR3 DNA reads TGTGCCAGCAGTGATCTGTGGGGGGGCGGGACAGATACGCAGTATTTT.